This T cell receptor (beta chain) was obtained from a study of blood T cells in healthy people across ages. Regarding the study as a whole: Whereas aged donors had fewer naive CD4+ cells, long-lived donors had more of them and higher diversity.

V was pared by 5 bases and J by 4 bases, with 11 bases between. Per the germline V gene, CDR1 is MDHEN and CDR2 is SYDVKM. The CDR3 runs to 13 residues. Extraction of total RNA produced a minimum of 5.5 micrograms from each sample. This clonotype was found a few times. Its antigen is undetermined. Alongside a J-beta primer mix, a sample-barcoded 5' primer served in a second PCR lasting roughly 7 to 11 cycles. Every sample gave at least 3 million paired-end reads containing CDR3. TCRdb reprocessed the 5' RACE reads with MiXCR, giving one entry per CDR3 protein. The sample includes approximately 1,100,000 distinct CDR3 sequences, 40% to 50% seen only once; the top ten take under 20%.

The V call is TRBV28, the J call TRBJ1-2, with D tentatively TRBD1 (6 bases). The sequenced material came from blood. The TCR was taken from a woman aged 55-69 years in good health. Here the CDR3 reads CASSITGTYGYTF. CDR3 DNA: TGTGCCAGCAGTATCACAGGGACCTATGGCTACACCTTC.